What follows is one TCR beta chain and its context. The antigen is undetermined. The data derive from a study of cytomegalovirus exposure and HLA in healthy donors. Findings and limits, study-wide: Through in vitro validation, three CMV-associated chains were shown to be specific for CMV antigens. High sensitivity and specificity were reportedly achieved when the classifier diagnosed cytomegalovirus status.

Vbeta (60) and Jbeta (13) primers were used in the PCR. Produced via immunoSEQ multiplex PCR; TCRdb's table is partial and in-frame only. Of some 85,000 clones in the sample, less than 85% were seen once. Donors had nominal health at sampling but likely had unrecorded immune exposures. The CDR3 extends over 15 amino acids. The J segment lost 0 bases and the V segment lost 1 base, leaving 3 bases of the junction unmatched. Germline V gives CDR1 SGHNT, CDR2 YYREEE (reference sequence). V gene TRBV5-4 combines with J gene TRBJ2-7, with 8 nucleotides matching TRBD2. The source of this sequence is a man younger than 35 in good health and CMV-seronegative. What was sequenced was PBMCs. The CDR3 loop reads CASSLKRESSYEQYF. DNA for the CDR3: TGTGCCAGCAGCTTGAAGCGGGAGTCCTCCTACGAGCAGTACTTC.